This T cell receptor (beta chain) is from a study of OX40 agonist ivuxolimab in advanced cancers. Study details: The group had a mean age of about 60 years, ranged from about 23 to 85, and was 82.7% male. Earlier anti-PD-1, anti-PD-L1 or anti-CTLA-4 therapy was permitted; 30% to 50% had received some. General study results and limits: Among the least clonally expanded were partial responders at 0.1-3.0 mg/kg.

In the case of this clone: The target antigen is unknown.

The repertoire was sequenced with immunoSEQ multiplex PCR; TCRdb's copy has only in-frame clones and lacks some. Of 69,000 or so clones listed, roughly 85% are singletons. The CDR3 covers 14 residues. V was pared by 0 bases and J by 2 bases, with 7 bases between. Germline V gene data show CDR1 as LGHNA and CDR2 as YSLEER. The sequence was obtained from an adult with an advanced solid tumor such as melanoma, head and neck, liver or kidney cancer. This chain uses TRBV4-3 with TRBJ1-2; D is unclear. The source material was CD4+ or CD8+ T cells sorted from blood, sampled in a trial of the OX40 agonist ivuxolimab. For the CDR3, the DNA is TGCGCCAGCAGCCAAGATGTGGGAAACTATGGCTACACCTTC. This sequence encodes CASSQDVGNYGYTF.